This T cell receptor (beta chain) was obtained from a study of Ad26.COV2.S vaccination and SARS-CoV-2 variants. The data were produced by immunoSEQ multiplex PCR, yet TCRdb's version contains in-frame clones alone and is incomplete. The profile covers some 420,000 clones, with 70% to 90% appearing a single time and about 3.6% taken by the ten largest. Indicated treatment: roughly 20 received Ad26.COV2.S at low or high dose, single or two shots; 5 received placebo; per-sample allocation not given. Each sample was drawn 63 days after the first injection (of vaccine or placebo). Study-wide points: The authors reported substantial breadth in spike-specific CD8+ and CD4+ T cell responses after vaccination. Spike-specific TCR breadth was greater after Ad26.COV2.S than placebo. Total responses of T cells may have been underestimated by the analyses of TCR breadth and depth.

V lost 1 base, J lost 4 bases, and 8 bases lay in between. Germline-derived CDR1 and CDR2 are GTSNPN and SVGIG (reference sequence). CDR3 length equals 12 residues. Note on this clone: Its antigen is as yet unknown.

The sequencing used peripheral blood, collected in a trial of Ad26.COV2.S vaccine versus placebo. The chain employs TRBV30 and TRBJ2-7; D gene ambiguous. The TCR comes from a person between 18 and 65 years old who received the Ad26.COV2.S COVID-19 vaccine or a placebo. In DNA, the CDR3 is TGTGCCTGGAGTGCGCTCAATTACGAGCAGTACTTC. Protein sequence: CAWSALNYEQYF.